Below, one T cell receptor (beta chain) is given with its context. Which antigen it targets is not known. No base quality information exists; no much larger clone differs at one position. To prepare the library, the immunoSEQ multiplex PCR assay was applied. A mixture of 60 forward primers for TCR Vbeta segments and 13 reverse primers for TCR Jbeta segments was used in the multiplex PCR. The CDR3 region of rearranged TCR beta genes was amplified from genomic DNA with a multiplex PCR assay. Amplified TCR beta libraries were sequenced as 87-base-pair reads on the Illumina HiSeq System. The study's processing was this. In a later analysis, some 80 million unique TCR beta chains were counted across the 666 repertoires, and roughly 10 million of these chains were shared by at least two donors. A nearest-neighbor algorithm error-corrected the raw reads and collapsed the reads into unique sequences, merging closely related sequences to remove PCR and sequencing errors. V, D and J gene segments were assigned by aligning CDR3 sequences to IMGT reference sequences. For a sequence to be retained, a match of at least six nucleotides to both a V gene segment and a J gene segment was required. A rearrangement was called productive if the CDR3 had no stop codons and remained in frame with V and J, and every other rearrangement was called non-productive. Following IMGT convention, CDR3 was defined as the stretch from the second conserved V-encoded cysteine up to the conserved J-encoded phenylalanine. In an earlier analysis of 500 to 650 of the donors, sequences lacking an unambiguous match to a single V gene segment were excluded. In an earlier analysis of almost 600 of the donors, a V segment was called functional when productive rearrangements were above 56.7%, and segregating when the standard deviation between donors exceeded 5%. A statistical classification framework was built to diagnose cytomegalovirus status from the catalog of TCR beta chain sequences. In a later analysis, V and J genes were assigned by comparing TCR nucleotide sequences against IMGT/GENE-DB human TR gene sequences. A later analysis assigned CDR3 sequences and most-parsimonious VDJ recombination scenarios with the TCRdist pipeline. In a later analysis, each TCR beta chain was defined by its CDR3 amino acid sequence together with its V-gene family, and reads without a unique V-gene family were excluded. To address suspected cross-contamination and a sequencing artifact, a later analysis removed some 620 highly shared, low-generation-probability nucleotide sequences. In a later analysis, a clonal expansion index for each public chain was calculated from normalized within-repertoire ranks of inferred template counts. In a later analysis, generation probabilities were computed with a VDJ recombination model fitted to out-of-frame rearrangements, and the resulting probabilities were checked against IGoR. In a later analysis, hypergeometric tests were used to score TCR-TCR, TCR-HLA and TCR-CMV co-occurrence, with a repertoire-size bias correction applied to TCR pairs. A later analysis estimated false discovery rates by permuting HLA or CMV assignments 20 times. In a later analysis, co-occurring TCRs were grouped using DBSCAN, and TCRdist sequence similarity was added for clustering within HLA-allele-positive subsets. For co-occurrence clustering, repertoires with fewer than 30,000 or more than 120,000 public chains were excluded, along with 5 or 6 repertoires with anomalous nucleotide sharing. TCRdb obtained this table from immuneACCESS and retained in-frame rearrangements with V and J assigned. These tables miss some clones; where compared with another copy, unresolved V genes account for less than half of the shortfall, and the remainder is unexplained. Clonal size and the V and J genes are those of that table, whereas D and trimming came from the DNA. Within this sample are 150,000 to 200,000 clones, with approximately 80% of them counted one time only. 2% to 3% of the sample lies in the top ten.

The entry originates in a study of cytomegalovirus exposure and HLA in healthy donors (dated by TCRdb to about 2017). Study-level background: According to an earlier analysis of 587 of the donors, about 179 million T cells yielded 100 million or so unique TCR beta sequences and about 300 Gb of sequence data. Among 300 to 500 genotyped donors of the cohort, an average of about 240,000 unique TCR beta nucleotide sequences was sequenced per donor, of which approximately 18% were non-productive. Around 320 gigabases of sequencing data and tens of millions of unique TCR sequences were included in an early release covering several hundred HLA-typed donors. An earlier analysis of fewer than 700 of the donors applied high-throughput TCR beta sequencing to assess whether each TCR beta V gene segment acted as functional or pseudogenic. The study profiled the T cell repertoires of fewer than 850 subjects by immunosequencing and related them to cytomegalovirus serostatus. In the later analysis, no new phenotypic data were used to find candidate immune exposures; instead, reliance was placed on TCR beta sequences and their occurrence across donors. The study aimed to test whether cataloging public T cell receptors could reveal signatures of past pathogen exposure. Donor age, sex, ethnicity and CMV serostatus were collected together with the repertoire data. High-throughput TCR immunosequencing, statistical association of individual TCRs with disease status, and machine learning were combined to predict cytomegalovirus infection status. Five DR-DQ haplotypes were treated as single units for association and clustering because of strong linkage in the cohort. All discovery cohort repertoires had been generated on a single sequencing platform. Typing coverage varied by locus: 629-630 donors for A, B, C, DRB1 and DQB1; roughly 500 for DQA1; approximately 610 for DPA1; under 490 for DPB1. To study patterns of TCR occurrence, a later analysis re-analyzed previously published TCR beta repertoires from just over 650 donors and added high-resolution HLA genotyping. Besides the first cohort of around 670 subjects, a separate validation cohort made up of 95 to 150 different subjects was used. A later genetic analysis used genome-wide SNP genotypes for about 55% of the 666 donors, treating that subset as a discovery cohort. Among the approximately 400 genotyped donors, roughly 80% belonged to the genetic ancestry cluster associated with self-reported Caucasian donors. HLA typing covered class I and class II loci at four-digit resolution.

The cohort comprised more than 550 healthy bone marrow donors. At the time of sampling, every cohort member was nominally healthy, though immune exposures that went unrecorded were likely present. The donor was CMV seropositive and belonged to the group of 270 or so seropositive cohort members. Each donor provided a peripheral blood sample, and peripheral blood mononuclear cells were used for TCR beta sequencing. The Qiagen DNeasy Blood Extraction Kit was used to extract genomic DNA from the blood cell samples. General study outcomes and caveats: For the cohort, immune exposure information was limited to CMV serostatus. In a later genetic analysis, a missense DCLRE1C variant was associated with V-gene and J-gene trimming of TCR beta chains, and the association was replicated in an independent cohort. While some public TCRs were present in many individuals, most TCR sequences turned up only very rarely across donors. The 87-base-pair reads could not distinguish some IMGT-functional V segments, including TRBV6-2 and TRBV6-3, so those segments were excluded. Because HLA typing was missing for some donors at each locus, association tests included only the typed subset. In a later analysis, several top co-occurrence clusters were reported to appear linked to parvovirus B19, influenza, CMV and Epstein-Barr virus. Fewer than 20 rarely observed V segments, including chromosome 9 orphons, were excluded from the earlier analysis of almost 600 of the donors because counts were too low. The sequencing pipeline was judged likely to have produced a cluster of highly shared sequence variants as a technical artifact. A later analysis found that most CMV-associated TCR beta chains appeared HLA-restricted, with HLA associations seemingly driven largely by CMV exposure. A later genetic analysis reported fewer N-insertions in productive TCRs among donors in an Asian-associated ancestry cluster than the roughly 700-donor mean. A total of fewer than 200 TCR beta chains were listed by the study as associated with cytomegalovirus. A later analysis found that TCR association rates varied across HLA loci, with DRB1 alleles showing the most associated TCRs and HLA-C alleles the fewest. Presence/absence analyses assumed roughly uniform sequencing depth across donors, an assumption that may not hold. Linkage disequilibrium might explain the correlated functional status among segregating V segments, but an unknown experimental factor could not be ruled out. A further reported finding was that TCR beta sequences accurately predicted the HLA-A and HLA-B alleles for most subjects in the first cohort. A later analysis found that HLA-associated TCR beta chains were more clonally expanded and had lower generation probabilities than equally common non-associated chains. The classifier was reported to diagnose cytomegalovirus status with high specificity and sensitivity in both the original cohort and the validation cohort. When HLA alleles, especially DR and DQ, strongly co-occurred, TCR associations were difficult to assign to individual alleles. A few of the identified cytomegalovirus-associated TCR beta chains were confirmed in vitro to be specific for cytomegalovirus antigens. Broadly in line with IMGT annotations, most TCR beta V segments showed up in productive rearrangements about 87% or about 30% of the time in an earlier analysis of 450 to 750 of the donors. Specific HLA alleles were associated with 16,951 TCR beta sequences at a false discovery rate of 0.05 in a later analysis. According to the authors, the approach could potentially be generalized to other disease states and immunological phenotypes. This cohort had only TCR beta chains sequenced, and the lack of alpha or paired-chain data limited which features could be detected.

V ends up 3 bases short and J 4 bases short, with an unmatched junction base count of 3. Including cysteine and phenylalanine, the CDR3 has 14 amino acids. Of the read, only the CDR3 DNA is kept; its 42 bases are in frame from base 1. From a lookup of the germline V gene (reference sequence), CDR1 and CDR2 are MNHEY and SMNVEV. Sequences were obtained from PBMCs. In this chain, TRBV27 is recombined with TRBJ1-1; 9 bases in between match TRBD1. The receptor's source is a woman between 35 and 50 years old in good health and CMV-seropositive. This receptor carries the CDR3 CASSLTTGGTEAFF. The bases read TGTGCCAGCAGTTTGACGACAGGGGGCACTGAAGCTTTCTTT.